Each of the 11 T cell receptor beta chains below was sequenced from the same sample in a study of blood T cell repertoires in COVID-19. Clones were read by immunoSEQ multiplex PCR, and TCRdb kept only the in-frame ones, dropping some. In the table there are some 250,000 clones, about 85% of which are singletons. The sequenced material came from peripheral blood. Receptors originate from a man in his sixties who had recovered from COVID-19.

This clone was found once. The rearrangement uses TRBV10-3 and TRBJ1-5; TRBD1 aligns across 7 bases. CDR3 length equals 14 residues. The junction had 4 bases not matched to a gene; V was cut back by 4 bases and J by 4 bases. Germline CDR1 and CDR2: ENHRY and SYGVKD. As DNA, the CDR3 is TGTGCCATCAGTGGGTACAGGGGTAATCAGCCCCAGCATTTT. The encoded protein is CAISGYRGNQPQHF.

This clone was recorded a few times. Sequence at one end of the junction differs from germline and may be a read error. This chain uses TRBV6-1 with TRBJ1-3; D is possibly TRBD1 (5 bases). The CDR3 has 16 residues. CDR1 and CDR2 (germline): MNHNS, SASEGT. DNA for the CDR3: TGTGCCAGCAGTGTAAGTGCTGAGATTAGGGGAATCACCATATATTTT. Protein product: CASSVSAEIRGITIYF.

This chain uses TRBV28 with TRBJ1-3; 7 positions match TRBD1. Trimming took 8 bases from V and 0 from J; bases not matched to a gene: 7. Germline V lookup: CDR1 MDHEN, CDR2 SYDVKM. This CDR3 is 15 amino acids long. This chain's CDR3 is CASRTGTFSGNTIYF. Written as DNA, the CDR3 is TGTGCCAGCCGGACAGGCACATTCTCTGGAAACACCATATATTTT.

The chain employs TRBV7-9 and TRBJ1-3; a weak D match, TRBD1 (6 bases). Germline assignment: CDR1 SEHNR and CDR2 FQNEAQ (reference sequence). This CDR3 has 14 residues. Trimming left V 3 bases short and J 2 bases short, with 8 bases between. The CDR3 here is CASSFSGAGNTIYF. The CDR3 DNA reads TGTGCCAGCAGCTTCTCAGGGGCTGGAAACACCATATATTTT.

The chain joins TRBV5-6 to TRBJ2-1; TRBD1 agrees at 9 bases. The junction had 7 bases not matched to a gene; V was cut back by 4 bases and J by 5 bases. Germline V lookup: CDR1 SGHDT, CDR2 YYEEEE. The CDR3 totals 15 residues. CDR3 amino acids: CASSPRDRDNNEQFF. CDR3 DNA: TGTGCCAGCAGCCCCCGGGACAGGGACAACAATGAGCAGTTCTTC.

The V gene is TRBV5-1, the J gene TRBJ2-2; D is unclear. Germline lookup yields CDR1 SGHRS and CDR2 YFSETQ. V lost 5 bases, J lost 2 bases, and 7 bases lay in between. The CDR3 is 13 amino acids. CDR3 region: CASSGQNTGELFF. CDR3 nucleotide sequence: TGCGCCAGCAGTGGGCAAAACACCGGGGAGCTGTTTTTT. Filled out from reference TRBV5-1 and TRBJ2-2, the complete variable domain reads KAGVTQTPRYLIKTRGQQVTLSCSPISGHRSVSWYQQTPGQGLQFLFEYFSETQRNKGNFPGRFSGRQFSNSRSEMNVSTLELGDSALYLCASSGQNTGELFFGEGSRLTVL.

This sequence joins TRBV7-9 and TRBJ1-1, with a possible D match to TRBD1 (5 bases). CDR1 and CDR2 (germline): SEHNR, FQNEAQ (reference sequence). CDR3 length: 14 amino acids. Trimming pared 3 bases from V and 6 bases from J, leaving 14 bases between. This chain's CDR3 is CASSFQGFGAEAFF. The CDR3 nucleotides read TGTGCCAGCAGCTTTCAGGGCTTTGGGGCTGAAGCTTTCTTT. Together with reference TRBV7-9 and TRBJ1-1, the CDR3 gives the full variable domain: DTGVSQNPRHKITKRGQNVTFRCDPISEHNRLYWYRQTLGQGPEFLTYFQNEAQLEKSRLLSDRFSAERPKGSFSTLEIQRTEQGDSAMYLCASSFQGFGAEAFFGQGTRLTVV.

The V and J genes are TRBV2 and TRBJ1-1; 7 bases are shared with TRBD1. This CDR3 region has 15 residues. Trimming cost V 8 bases and J 0 bases; bases outside gene matches: 9. CDR1 and CDR2 from the germline V gene are SNHLY and FYNNEI. CDR3 nucleotide sequence: TGTGCCAGCGACAGGGACAAACTAATGAACACTGAAGCTTTCTTT. The encoded protein is CASDRDKLMNTEAFF.

The chain links TRBV7-9 to TRBJ2-7, with D possibly TRBD2 on 6 matching bases. The germline V gene encodes CDR1 SEHNR and CDR2 FQNEAQ (reference sequence). V dropped 5 bases and J dropped 3 bases, with 14 bases sitting between them. This CDR3 comprises 14 residues. The CDR3 nucleotides read TGTGCCAGCAGCCTGGGTAGGGACTTCTACGAGCAGTACGTC. Translating it yields CASSLGRDFYEQYV.

The chain joins TRBV30 to TRBJ1-4; TRBD1 matches 7 bases. J was trimmed by 4 bases and V by 0 bases; bases with no gene match: 2. Germline V gene sequence: CDR1 GTSNPN, CDR2 SVGIG (reference sequence). The length of the CDR3 is 14 residues. CDR3 in amino acids: CAWSVQGYNEKLFF. Written as DNA, the CDR3 is TGTGCCTGGAGTGTACAGGGGTATAATGAAAAACTGTTTTTT. The complete variable domain, with remaining parts taken from reference TRBV30 and TRBJ1-4, reads SQTIHQWPATLVQPVGSPLSLECTVEGTSNPNLYWYRQAAGRGLQLLFYSVGIGQISSEVPQNLSASRPQDRQFILSSKKLLLSDSGFYLCAWSVQGYNEKLFFGSGTQLSVL.

The J gene is TRBJ2-3, the V gene TRBV6-4, with D unresolved. CDR1 MRHNA and CDR2 SNTAGT come from the germline V gene. Trimming shortened V by 2 bases and J by 6 bases, and 6 bases separated the two germline ends. The CDR3 totals 12 residues. The CDR3 reads CASSDGSDTQYF. CDR3 coding DNA: TGTGCCAGCAGTGACGGTAGTGATACGCAGTATTTT.